A single sample is the source of the 30 T cell receptor beta chains below, sequenced in a study of blood T cell repertoires in COVID-19 (TCRdb year 2020). Libraries came from the immunoSEQ multiplex PCR assay. TCRdb carries this immuneACCESS record with in-frame sequences only. Its versions omit some clonotypes, under half of them owing to an unresolved V gene in the studies checked, with the rest unexplained. This sample gives some 75,000 clones in total; approximately 91% of them show up just once. The top ten clonotypes cover around 2.8% of the sample. Sample: peripheral blood. These receptors originate from a man between 65 and 85 years old with active or convalescent COVID-19.

The CDR3 spells CASSPQGRRNYGYTF. CDR3 coding DNA: TGCGCCAGCAGCCCACAGGGGAGGCGGAACTATGGCTACACCTTC. V and J are TRBV5-1 and TRBJ1-2; 7 nucleotides line up with TRBD1. V gave up 4 bases and J gave up 2 bases; unmatched junction bases: 8. CDR1 and CDR2 (germline): SGHRS, YFSETQ. The CDR3 extends over 15 amino acids.

The chain is built from TRBV18 and TRBJ1-5, with 8 bases fitting TRBD1. Germline CDR1 is KGHSH and CDR2 is LQKENI. The V gene end was trimmed by 3 bases and the J gene end by 6 bases; junction bases not matched to a gene: 16. This CDR3 is built from 18 residues. The CDR3 DNA reads as TGTGCCAGCTCACCGCTGCCACCCCCGGACAGGGCGAGTCAGCCCCAGCATTTT. Its protein is CASSPLPPPDRASQPQHF.

The chain couples TRBV18 to TRBJ2-2, with a possible D match to TRBD1 (6 bases). V was cut by 1 base and J by 1 base, with 7 bases left in between. The CDR3 has 15 amino acids. Germline V gives CDR1 KGHSH, CDR2 LQKENI. The DNA of the CDR3 is TGTGCCAGCTCACCACGGGGACAGAACACCGGGGAGCTGTTTTTT. Protein sequence: CASSPRGQNTGELFF.

The chain uses TRBV6-6 and TRBJ2-7, with 8 bases matching TRBD1. With 6 bases clipped from V and 4 bases from J, the junction kept 8 bases outside the gene matches. Per germline, CDR1 MNHNY and CDR2 SVGAGI (reference sequence). This CDR3 is 14 amino acids long. The CDR3 sequence is CASRTSTGDYEQYF. CDR3 DNA: TGTGCCAGCAGAACTTCGACAGGGGATTACGAGCAGTACTTC.

V and J are TRBV5-1 and TRBJ2-2; 8 bases fit TRBD2. Germline CDR1 is SGHRS and CDR2 is YFSETQ. This CDR3 has 16 residues. The V gene end was trimmed by 3 bases and the J gene end by 5 bases; junction bases not matched to a gene: 9. CDR3: CASSSDGRADTGELFF. The CDR3 DNA sequence: TGCGCCAGCAGCTCCGACGGGAGGGCGGATACCGGGGAGCTGTTTTTT.

This chain uses TRBV14 with TRBJ2-5; TRBD1 matches 7 bases. The V gene's germline CDR1 is SGHDN and CDR2 FVKESK. This CDR3 is built from 16 residues. Unmatched junction bases numbered 9, after V lost 4 bases and J lost 1 base. The chain's CDR3 is CASSPWKGAFQETQYF. The CDR3, as DNA: TGTGCCAGCAGCCCCTGGAAGGGGGCCTTCCAAGAGACCCAGTACTTC.

V and J are TRBV10-3 and TRBJ2-7; possible D gene TRBD1, 6 bases. There are 14 residues in the CDR3. V was pared by 3 bases and J by 2 bases, with 11 bases between. Germline V gene data show CDR1 as ENHRY and CDR2 as SYGVKD. This CDR3 reads CAISEGGLPYEQYF. CDR3 nucleotides: TGTGCCATCAGTGAAGGGGGATTACCCTACGAGCAGTACTTC.

The chain links TRBV18 to TRBJ1-5; 7 positions match TRBD1. CDR3 size: 14 residues. V lost 5 bases and J lost 6; bases outside the gene matches: 7. Germline CDR1 and CDR2: KGHSH and LQKENI. The CDR3 DNA follows: TGTGCCAGCTCAACCGACAGGGTCGGTCAGCCCCAGCATTTT. This sequence encodes CASSTDRVGQPQHF.

The chain is built from TRBV5-1 and TRBJ1-5, with 8 bases lining up with TRBD1. Germline-derived CDR1 and CDR2 are SGHRS and YFSETQ. With 5 bases clipped from V and 4 bases from J, the junction kept 8 bases outside the gene matches. The CDR3 runs to 15 residues. The DNA of the CDR3 is TGCGCCAGCAGTCCGACAGGGGTAGAGAATCAGCCCCAGCATTTT. Amino acid sequence: CASSPTGVENQPQHF.

The V call is TRBV5-4, the J call TRBJ2-5; 8 bases line up with TRBD1. V was pared by 3 bases and J by 4 bases, with 5 bases of the junction left unmatched. Germline V lookup: CDR1 SGHNT, CDR2 YYREEE (reference sequence). There are 14 residues in the CDR3. CDR3 protein: CASSSGQGIETQYF. The CDR3 DNA reads as TGTGCCAGCAGCTCAGGACAGGGTATAGAGACCCAGTACTTC.

The chain employs TRBV6-5 and TRBJ1-5; D might be TRBD1 (5 bases). V lost 2 bases and J lost 5, with 7 bases in between. Per the germline V gene, CDR1 is MNHEY and CDR2 is SVGAGI. CDR3 length equals 13 residues. This CDR3 reads CASSYQQDQPQHF. CDR3 bases: TGTGCCAGCAGTTACCAACAGGATCAGCCCCAGCATTTT.

Written as DNA, the CDR3 is TGCAGCGTTGGTTCTCTAGCGGGAGGCAATGAGCAGTTCTTC. Translated: CSVGSLAGGNEQFF. The J gene is TRBJ2-1, the V gene TRBV29-1; 11 nucleotides line up with TRBD2. Germline lookup yields CDR1 SQVTM and CDR2 ANQGSEA. The CDR3 runs 14 residues. J gave up 6 bases and V 4 bases, and 5 bases lay outside the gene matches.

This clone has just one count. This rearrangement joins TRBV18 to TRBJ2-3; 9 positions agree with TRBD1. The germline V gene encodes CDR1 KGHSH and CDR2 LQKENI. This CDR3 contains 16 residues. Losses at the gene ends were 4 bases for V and 3 bases for J; bases not matched to a gene: 8. CDR3 coding DNA: TGTGCCAGCTCACGGCCGGGACAGGGAGGGACAGATACGCAGTATTTT. Protein sequence: CASSRPGQGGTDTQYF. The variable domain in full, completed from reference TRBV18 and TRBJ2-3, reads NAGVMQNPRHLVRRRGQEARLRCSPMKGHSHVYWYRQLPEEGLKFMVYLQKENIIDESGMPKERFSAEFPKEGPSILRIQQVVRGDSAAYFCASSRPGQGGTDTQYFGPGTRLTVL.

The chain is built from TRBV10-2 and TRBJ1-1; D is possibly TRBD1 (5 bases). The germline V gene encodes CDR1 WSHSY and CDR2 SAAADI. Trimming pared 10 bases from V and 1 base from J, leaving 13 bases between. The CDR3 runs 13 residues. The CDR3 protein is CATRGTGNTEAFF. The DNA for the CDR3 is TGCGCCACCCGAGGGACTGGGAACACTGAAGCTTTCTTT.

The chain couples TRBV4-2 to TRBJ2-7, with 7 positions matching TRBD1. CDR1 and CDR2 (germline): LGHNA, YNFKEQ. The J segment lost 4 bases and the V segment lost 2 bases, leaving 5 bases of the junction unmatched. The length of the CDR3 is 14 residues. For the CDR3, the DNA is TGTGCCAGCAGCCAACCCGGGACAGTGTACGAGCAGTACTTC. Translated: CASSQPGTVYEQYF.

The chain couples TRBV3-1 (or the pseudogene TRBV3-2) to TRBJ1-4; no definite D call. The CDR3 runs 14 residues. Between the trimmed V and J ends, which lost 0 bases and 10 bases, there was a span of 12 bases. Germline CDR1 reads LGHDT; CDR2 reads YNNKEL (reference sequence). The CDR3 nucleotides read TGTGCCAGCAGCCAAGAAGTACGGGGAGGAAAACTGTTTTTT. It codes for CASSQEVRGGKLFF.

The chain recombines TRBV6-5 with TRBJ2-7, with TRBD1 identical over 11 bases. The CDR3 loop spans 12 amino acids. V gave up 6 bases and J gave up 6 bases; unmatched junction bases: 1. CDR1 and CDR2 (germline): MNHEY, SVGAGI. In DNA form, the CDR3 reads TGTGCCAGCAGAGGGACAGGGGGCGAGCAGTACTTC. Residues: CASRGTGGEQYF.

The chain combines TRBV19 with TRBJ1-2; 9 bases map to TRBD1. Unmatched junction bases numbered 4, after V lost 7 bases and J lost 7 bases. Germline V gene lookup returns CDR1 LNHDA and CDR2 SQIVND (reference sequence). This CDR3 has 12 residues. CDR3 bases: TGTGCCAGTACCACGGACAGGGGTGGCTACACCTTC. Protein product: CASTTDRGGYTF.

The gene calls are TRBV18 and TRBJ1-6; tentative D call: TRBD1 (5 bases). There are 13 residues in the CDR3. CDR1 KGHSH and CDR2 LQKENI come from the germline V gene. V was clipped by 2 bases and J by 12 bases, with 11 bases between them. Here the CDR3 reads CASSPGVGEPLHF. CDR3 DNA: TGTGCCAGCTCACCAGGCGTAGGGGAACCCCTCCACTTT.

The CDR3: CASSRSGLAGGPGNEQFF. The CDR3 DNA is TGTGCCAGCAGCCGCTCGGGACTAGCGGGAGGGCCCGGCAATGAGCAGTTCTTC. The chain has TRBV7-2 and TRBJ2-1; the match to TRBD2 covers 16 bases. The CDR3 runs 18 residues. The germline V gene encodes CDR1 SGHTA and CDR2 FQGNSA. The J segment lost 6 bases and the V segment lost 5 bases, leaving 10 bases of the junction unmatched.

The chain is built from TRBV5-4 and TRBJ2-2; 10 bases agree with TRBD1. The V segment lost 0 bases and the J segment 3 bases; nucleotides outside the gene matches: 2. The length of the CDR3 is 16 residues. Germline CDR1 SGHNT, CDR2 YYREEE (reference sequence). DNA of the CDR3: TGTGCCAGCAGCTTGGCTGGGACAGGGGACACCGGGGAGCTGTTTTTT. Translation gives CASSLAGTGDTGELFF.

The CDR3 DNA is TGTGCCAGCAGCTTAGACGGGACAGGGGAGGGAGCTTTCTTT. It is translated as CASSLDGTGEGAFF. The J gene is TRBJ1-1, the V gene TRBV11-3; 10 nucleotides match TRBD1. This CDR3 has 14 residues. Looked up from germline, CDR1 is SGHNT and CDR2 is YENEEA. V was pared by 0 bases and J by 10 bases, with 5 bases of the junction left unmatched. Combining the CDR3 with reference TRBV11-3 and TRBJ1-1 gives the whole variable domain EAGVVQSPRYKIIEKKQPVAFWCNPISGHNTLYWYLQNLGQGPELLIRYENEEAVDDSQLPKDRFSAERLKGVDSTLKIQPAELGDSAVYLCASSLDGTGEGAFFGQGTRLTVV.

J is TRBJ2-7 and V is TRBV6-1; 9 bases line up with TRBD1. CDR1 is MNHNS and CDR2 is SASEGT in the germline V gene. With V trimmed by 3 bases and J by 2 bases, 11 bases remained unmatched. The CDR3 loop spans 17 amino acids. DNA for the CDR3: TGTGCCAGCAGTGAGCTCGGGGACAGGGTACGGGCCTACGAGCAGTACTTC. Its protein is CASSELGDRVRAYEQYF.

The chain combines TRBV5-5 with TRBJ2-3; weak D call: TRBD2 (5 bases). The CDR3 has 14 amino acids. The germline V gene encodes CDR1 SGHKS and CDR2 YYEKEE (reference sequence). Trimming shortened V by 4 bases and J by 2 bases, and 11 bases separated the two germline ends. The CDR3 loop reads CASSTDFVTDTQYF. The DNA of the CDR3 is TGTGCCAGCAGCACGGACTTCGTCACAGATACGCAGTATTTT.

The chain links TRBV7-9 to TRBJ1-2, with 7 bases identical to TRBD1. Germline assignment: CDR1 SEHNR and CDR2 FQNEAQ (reference sequence). CDR3 size: 15 residues. The J segment lost 0 bases and the V segment lost 2 bases, leaving 3 bases of the junction unmatched. In nucleotides, the CDR3 is TGTGCCAGCAGCTTACAGGGGGTAGCTAACTATGGCTACACCTTC. It translates to CASSLQGVANYGYTF.

The V gene is TRBV5-1, the J gene TRBJ1-2; the match to TRBD1 covers 8 bases. Trimming cost V 5 bases and J 5 bases; bases outside gene matches: 11. Looked up from germline, CDR1 is SGHRS and CDR2 is YFSETQ. This CDR3 region has 15 residues. CDR3 DNA: TGCGCCAGCAGGGCCTCAGGGGGCGCAGCTTATGGCTACACCTTC. Translating gives CASRASGGAAYGYTF. Full variable domain (outside the CDR3, taken from reference TRBV5-1 and TRBJ1-2): KAGVTQTPRYLIKTRGQQVTLSCSPISGHRSVSWYQQTPGQGLQFLFEYFSETQRNKGNFPGRFSGRQFSNSRSEMNVSTLELGDSALYLCASRASGGAAYGYTFGSGTRLTVV.

The chain carries TRBV10-2 and TRBJ2-1; the match to TRBD2 covers 7 bases. From germline, CDR1 is WSHSY and CDR2 SAAADI. V gave up 3 bases and J gave up 13 bases; unmatched junction bases: 9. The CDR3 extends over 13 amino acids. CDR3 residues: CASSEQRDGTQFF. As DNA, the CDR3 is TGCGCCAGCAGTGAACAGCGGGATGGGACCCAGTTCTTC.

The chain uses TRBV6-6 and TRBJ1-5, with D tentatively TRBD1 (6 bases). The germline V gene has CDR1 MNHNY and CDR2 SVGAGI (reference sequence). The length of the CDR3 is 16 residues. Trimming took 7 bases from V and 1 from J, leaving 17 bases between them. In DNA form, the CDR3 reads TGTGCCAGCACTCACGGGGGGGCGGGGAGCAATCAGCCCCAGCATTTT. Residues: CASTHGGAGSNQPQHF.

The chain combines TRBV15 with TRBJ2-7, with a tentative D call TRBD2 (7 bases). Trimming removed 5 bases from V and 2 bases from J, with 16 bases in between. This CDR3 region has 15 residues. Germline-derived CDR1 and CDR2 are LNHNV and YYDKDF (reference sequence). The CDR3 spells CATSRGVGGAYEQYF. Here the CDR3 DNA reads TGTGCCACCAGCCGGGGGGTGGGGGGCGCCTACGAGCAGTACTTC.

The gene calls are TRBV19 and TRBJ1-2; D unresolved. Trimming cost V 2 bases and J 4 bases, with 14 bases left between them. Germline V lookup: CDR1 LNHDA, CDR2 SQIVND (reference sequence). This CDR3 is 15 amino acids long. The CDR3 DNA follows: TGTGCCAGTAGTATAAACCATGAGGAGGGCTATGGCTACACCTTC. Translation gives CASSINHEEGYGYTF. The full variable domain, in which reference TRBV19 and TRBJ1-2 provide the parts outside the CDR3, is DGGITQSPKYLFRKEGQNVTLSCEQNLNHDAMYWYRQDPGQGLRLIYYSQIVNDFQKGDIAEGYSVSREKKESFPLTVTSAQKNPTAFYLCASSINHEEGYGYTFGSGTRLTVV.